Listed below are T cell receptor beta chains from one sample, sequenced in a study of control samples from healthy donors and cancer patients. Sequencing was performed with immunoSEQ multiplex PCR; in TCRdb, only in-frame clones are kept and a portion is missing. The sample records some 150,000 clones, over 90% being singletons. Sequencing was performed on blood. These receptor sequences come from a man aged 50 to 60 in good health. The CDR3 runs from the conserved cysteine through the conserved F or W. Each record gives: D gene, J gene, V gene, clone size, CDR3 DNA, CDR3 protein. A D gene is named only where the DNA matches it firmly. Clone size is shown for a subset of rows, as once, few, many or a class of expanded clone.

. | TRBJ2-7 | TRBV2 | . | TGTGCCAGCAGTGGGGGCTACTACGAGCAGTACTTC | CASSGGYYEQYF
TRBD1 | TRBJ1-2 | TRBV5-5 | . | TGTGCCAGCAGCTTCCCCACTCCCCAGGGGGAAGGCTACACCTTC | CASSFPTPQGEGYTF
TRBD2 | TRBJ2-7 | TRBV27 | . | TGTGCCAGCAGTTTAGGACTAGCGGGAGGGGGCGAGCAGTACTTC | CASSLGLAGGGEQYF
TRBD2 | TRBJ2-3 | TRBV2 | . | TGTGCCAGCTCCAGGACTAGCGGGAACACAGATACGCAGTATTTT | CASSRTSGNTDTQYF
. | TRBJ1-6 | TRBV25-1 | . | TGTGCCAGCAAAGAGAGCTCCTATAATTCACCCCTCCACTTT | CASKESSYNSPLHF
. | TRBJ1-3 | TRBV3-1/TRBV3-2 | . | TGTGCCAGCAGCCCCCTACTAGGGTTTTCTGGAAACACCATATATTTT | CASSPLLGFSGNTIYF
TRBD2 | TRBJ2-1 | TRBV24-1 | . | TGTGCCACCAGTGCCCGCCGCCGACTAGCGGGAGGAATCTCCTACAATGAGCAGTTCTTC | CATSARRRLAGGISYNEQFF
. | TRBJ2-7 | TRBV5-1 | . | TGCGCCAGCAGCCCCGTTGGGGCTAGTATCGACGAGCAGTACTTC | CASSPVGASIDEQYF
. | TRBJ1-4 | TRBV5-1 | . | TGCGCCCGCAGCTTGGCCGGGGGGGGCGAGGGTGAAAAACTGTTTTTT | CARSLAGGGEGEKLFF
. | TRBJ2-2 | TRBV7-9 | . | TGTGCCAGCAGCTTAGTGGGGATCGGGGAGCTGTTTTTT | CASSLVGIGELFF
TRBD1 | TRBJ2-7 | TRBV20-1 | . | TGCAGTGCTAGTAGACAGGGAAGGGACCACGAGCAGTACTTC | CSASRQGRDHEQYF
. | TRBJ1-1 | TRBV15 | . | TGTGCCACCAGCTCTGAGGGGTATGAAGCTTTCTTT | CATSSEGYEAFF
. | TRBJ1-4 | TRBV28 | . | TGTGCCAGCAGCCCTAGTCCCGGACGGTTCTTTTTT | CASSPSPGRFFF
. | TRBJ2-1 | TRBV19 | . | TGTGCCAGTAGTATGACGGTAATTGGGGTCTCCTACAATGAGCAGTTCTTC | CASSMTVIGVSYNEQFF
. | TRBJ2-5 | TRBV28 | . | TGTGCCAGCAGTTTAATAACAGGGGCGGGGGAGACCCAGTACTTC | CASSLITGAGETQYF
. | TRBJ1-2 | TRBV14 | once | TGTGCCAGCAGCCAAGGAAGCATAGACTTCACCTTC | CASSQGSIDFTF
. | TRBJ1-2 | TRBV18 | . | TGTGCCAGCTCACCGGCCTCGGAGGGAACCTACGGCTACACCTTC | CASSPASEGTYGYTF
. | TRBJ2-3 | TRBV30 | . | TGTGCCTGGAGTGTTGGGGGGATCACAGATACGCAGTATTTT | CAWSVGGITDTQYF
. | TRBJ1-1 | TRBV5-5 | . | TGTGCCAGCAGCTTGGACCAGGACACTGAAGCTTTCTTT | CASSLDQDTEAFF
. | TRBJ2-2 | TRBV3-1/TRBV3-2 | . | TGTGCCAGCAGCCGGGGGGACACCGGGGAGCTGTTTTTT | CASSRGDTGELFF
TRBD2 | TRBJ2-1 | TRBV7-3 | . | TGTGCCAGCAGCTCCCGACTAGCGGGGACCAATGAGCAGTTCTTC | CASSSRLAGTNEQFF
. | TRBJ2-5 | TRBV4-1 | . | TGCGCCAGCAGCCTTGGGGGGCTGGAGACCCAGTACTTC | CASSLGGLETQYF
. | TRBJ1-5 | TRBV19 | . | TGTGCCAGTAGTATTAAGGGGAGTGACAATCAGCCCCAGCATTTT | CASSIKGSDNQPQHF
. | TRBJ1-4 | TRBV5-1 | . | TGCGCCAGCAGCTTCTGGGATGCAACTAATGAAAAACTGTTTTTT | CASSFWDATNEKLFF
. | TRBJ2-7 | TRBV9 | once | TGTGCCAGCAGCGTAGGCGGGACGAGGGCCAACGAGCAGTACTTC | CASSVGGTRANEQYF
TRBD2 | TRBJ2-7 | TRBV19 | . | TGTGCCAGTAGTGCTCTAGCGGGAGGGCGGTACGAGCAGTACTTC | CASSALAGGRYEQYF
TRBD2 | TRBJ2-1 | TRBV4-2 | . | TGTGCCAGCAGCAAATATCCCACTAGCGGGAGGCTAGGCCCCTACAATGAGCAGTTCTTC | CASSKYPTSGRLGPYNEQFF
. | TRBJ2-7 | TRBV7-9 | once | TGTGCCAGCAGCTTAGAGTCGGCCTCCTACGAGCAGTACTTC | CASSLESASYEQYF
. | TRBJ2-5 | TRBV11-3 | . | TGTGCCAGCAGCTTGACCACAGGGACAGAGACCCAGTACTTC | CASSLTTGTETQYF